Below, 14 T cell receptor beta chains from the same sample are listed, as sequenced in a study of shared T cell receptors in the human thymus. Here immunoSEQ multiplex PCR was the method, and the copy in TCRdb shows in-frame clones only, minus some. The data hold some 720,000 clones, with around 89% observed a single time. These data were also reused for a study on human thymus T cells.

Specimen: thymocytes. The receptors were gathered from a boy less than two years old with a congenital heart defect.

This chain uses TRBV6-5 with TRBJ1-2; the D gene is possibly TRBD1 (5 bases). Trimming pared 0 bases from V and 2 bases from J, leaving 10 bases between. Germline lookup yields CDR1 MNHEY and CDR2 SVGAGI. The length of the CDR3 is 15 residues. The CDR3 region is CASSYSIRGNYGYTF. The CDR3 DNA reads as TGTGCCAGCAGTTACTCGATTCGGGGGAACTATGGCTACACCTTC.

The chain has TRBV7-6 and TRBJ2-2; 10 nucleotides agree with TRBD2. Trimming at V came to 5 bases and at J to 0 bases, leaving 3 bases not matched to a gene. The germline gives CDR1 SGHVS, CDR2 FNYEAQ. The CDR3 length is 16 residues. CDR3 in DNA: TGTGCCAGCAGCAGCGGGACTAGCGCGAACACCGGGGAGCTGTTTTTT. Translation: CASSSGTSANTGELFF.

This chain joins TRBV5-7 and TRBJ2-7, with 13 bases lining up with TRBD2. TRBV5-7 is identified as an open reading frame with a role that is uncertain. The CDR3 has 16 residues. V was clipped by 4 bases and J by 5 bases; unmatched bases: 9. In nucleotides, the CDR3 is TGTGCCAGCAGCACCCGGACTAGCGGGAGAGGAGACGAGCAGTACTTC. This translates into CASSTRTSGRGDEQYF.

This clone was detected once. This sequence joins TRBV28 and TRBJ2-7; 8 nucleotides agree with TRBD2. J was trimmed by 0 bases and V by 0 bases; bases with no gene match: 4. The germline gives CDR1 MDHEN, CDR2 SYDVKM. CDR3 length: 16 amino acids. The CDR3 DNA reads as TGTGCCAGCAGTTTATGGGTAGCGGGGCTCTCCTACGAGCAGTACTTC. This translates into CASSLWVAGLSYEQYF.

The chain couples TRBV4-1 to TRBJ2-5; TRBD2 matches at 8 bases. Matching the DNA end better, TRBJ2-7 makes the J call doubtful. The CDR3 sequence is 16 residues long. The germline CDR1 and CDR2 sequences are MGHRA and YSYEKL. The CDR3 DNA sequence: TGCGCCAGCAGCCAAGATCCGTCCGGGAGGGAAGACGAGCAGTACTTC. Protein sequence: CASSQDPSGREDEQYF.

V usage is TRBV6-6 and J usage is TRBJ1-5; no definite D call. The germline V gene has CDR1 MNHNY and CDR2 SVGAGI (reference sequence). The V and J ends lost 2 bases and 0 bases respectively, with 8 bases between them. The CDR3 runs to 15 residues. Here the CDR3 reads CASSYEDYSNQPQHF. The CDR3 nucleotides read TGTGCCAGCAGTTACGAGGATTATAGCAATCAGCCCCAGCATTTT.

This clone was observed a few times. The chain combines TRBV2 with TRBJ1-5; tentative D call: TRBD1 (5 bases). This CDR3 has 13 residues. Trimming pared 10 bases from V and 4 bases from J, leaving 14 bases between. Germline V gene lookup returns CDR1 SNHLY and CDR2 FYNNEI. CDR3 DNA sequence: TGTGCCACCCTATGGGGGGAGAATCAGCCCCAGCATTTT. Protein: CATLWGENQPQHF.

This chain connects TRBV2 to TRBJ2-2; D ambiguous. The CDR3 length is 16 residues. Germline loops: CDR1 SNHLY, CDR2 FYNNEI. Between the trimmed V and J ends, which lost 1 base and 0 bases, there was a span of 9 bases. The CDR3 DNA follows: TGTGCCAGCAGTGAAGGGCTGTACGCGAACACCGGGGAGCTGTTTTTT. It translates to CASSEGLYANTGELFF.

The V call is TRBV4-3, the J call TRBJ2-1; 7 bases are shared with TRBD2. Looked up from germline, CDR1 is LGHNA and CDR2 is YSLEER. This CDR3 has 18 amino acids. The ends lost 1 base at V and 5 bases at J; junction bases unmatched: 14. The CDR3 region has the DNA TGCGCCAGCAGCCAAGCAATCTTAGGGGAGGGCCCTCACAATGAGCAGTTCTTC. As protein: CASSQAILGEGPHNEQFF.

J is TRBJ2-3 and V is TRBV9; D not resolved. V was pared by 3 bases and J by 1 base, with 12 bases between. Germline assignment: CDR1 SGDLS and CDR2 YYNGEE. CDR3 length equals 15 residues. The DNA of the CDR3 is TGTGCCAGCAGCGCTCGGTCCAGCGGCACAGATACGCAGTATTTT. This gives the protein CASSARSSGTDTQYF. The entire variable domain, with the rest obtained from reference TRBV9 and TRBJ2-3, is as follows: DSGVTQTPKHLITATGQRVTLRCSPRSGDLSVYWYQQSLDQGLQFLIQYYNGEERAKGNILERFSAQQFPDLHSELNLSSLELGDSALYFCASSARSSGTDTQYFGPGTRLTVL.

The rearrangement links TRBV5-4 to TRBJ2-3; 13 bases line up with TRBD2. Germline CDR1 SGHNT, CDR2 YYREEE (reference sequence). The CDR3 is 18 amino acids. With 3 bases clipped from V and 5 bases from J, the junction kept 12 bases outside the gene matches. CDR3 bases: TGTGCCAGCAGCTATAAGGGACTAGCGGGGCGGTTGATAGATACGCAGTATTTT. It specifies CASSYKGLAGRLIDTQYF.

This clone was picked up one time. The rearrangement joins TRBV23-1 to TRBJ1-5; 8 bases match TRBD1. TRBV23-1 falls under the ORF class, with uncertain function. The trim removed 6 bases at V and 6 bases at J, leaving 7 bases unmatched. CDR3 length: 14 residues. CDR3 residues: CASSRQGRLQPQHF. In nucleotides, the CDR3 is TGCGCCAGCAGCCGACAGGGGCGACTTCAGCCCCAGCATTTT.

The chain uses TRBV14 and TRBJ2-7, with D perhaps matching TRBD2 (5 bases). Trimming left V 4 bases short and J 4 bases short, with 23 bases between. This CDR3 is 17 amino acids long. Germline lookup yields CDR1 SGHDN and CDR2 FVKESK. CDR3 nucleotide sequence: TGTGCCAGCAGCCGAGATGCTACACGAGTCAGAGGGTACGAGCAGTACTTC. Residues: CASSRDATRVRGYEQYF.

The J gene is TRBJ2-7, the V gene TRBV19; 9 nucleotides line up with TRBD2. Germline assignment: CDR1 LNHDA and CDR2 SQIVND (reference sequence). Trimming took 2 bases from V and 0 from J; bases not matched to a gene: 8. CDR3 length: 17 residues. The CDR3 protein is CASSIRLAGRSSYEQYF. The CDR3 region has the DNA TGTGCCAGTAGTATAAGGCTAGCGGGACGTAGCTCCTACGAGCAGTACTTC. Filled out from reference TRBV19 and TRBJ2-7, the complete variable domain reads DGGITQSPKYLFRKEGQNVTLSCEQNLNHDAMYWYRQDPGQGLRLIYYSQIVNDFQKGDIAEGYSVSREKKESFPLTVTSAQKNPTAFYLCASSIRLAGRSSYEQYFGPGTRLTVT.